This T cell receptor (beta chain) was sequenced during a study of beta chain features in type 1 diabetes. The investigators reverse transcribed all of the isolated RNA, so they sequenced expressed TCRB transcripts. The study sequenced naive, central memory and regulatory T cell samples to an average of roughly 4 million reads. Only in-frame clones appear in the TCRdb table, and some are missing; sequencing was by immunoSEQ multiplex PCR. The profile shows hundreds of thousands of clones, roughly 13% of them singletons. Roughly 100 mL of blood, on average, came from one heparinised draw per donor. Overall study findings and caveats: The study found moderately but significantly shorter TCRB CDR3s in all four CD4+ subsets of Type 1 diabetes patients. Fewer junction insertions and more nucleotide deletions appeared in type 1 diabetes patients.

The CDR3 extends over 15 amino acids. Germline values: CDR1 SNHLY, CDR2 FYNNEI. With 3 bases clipped from V and 6 bases from J, the junction kept 4 bases outside the gene matches. This clone was detected only a few times. The antigen is undetermined. The V gene is TRBV2, the J gene TRBJ1-6; 8 positions agree with TRBD1. This TCR came from a man younger than 35 with type 1 diabetes. The specimen was naive CD4+ T cells from blood. The chain's CDR3 is CASSERQGANSPLHF. DNA for the CDR3: TGTGCCAGCAGTGAGCGGCAGGGGGCTAATTCACCCCTCCACTTT.